These 26 T cell receptor beta chains were sequenced from one sample in a study of T cell changes during pregnancy in multiple sclerosis. The assay was immunoSEQ multiplex PCR, and TCRdb's table has in-frame clones only and misses some. Of around 30,000 clones detected, 85% to 90% appear once; the ten largest clones hold around 0.62%. The sequencing here drew on CD4+ T cells from peripheral blood mononuclear cells, taken in the third trimester of pregnancy. The receptors stem from a female donor in good health, enrolled as a control in a pregnancy study.

Written as DNA, the CDR3 is TGTGCCAGCAGTGAATATAGGGGATACGAGCAGTACTTC. Protein product: CASSEYRGYEQYF. This chain links TRBV25-1 with TRBJ2-7, with D perhaps TRBD1 (5 bases). Germline assignment: CDR1 MGHDK and CDR2 SYGVNS. V was trimmed by 0 bases and J by 4 bases, leaving 7 bases between them. The CDR3 has 13 residues.

V is TRBV19 and J is TRBJ1-1, with 7 bases fitting TRBD1. CDR3 length: 15 residues. Germline assignment: CDR1 LNHDA and CDR2 SQIVND (reference sequence). The junction had 8 bases not matched to a gene; V was cut back by 5 bases and J by 2 bases. CDR3 nucleotide sequence: TGTGCCAGTAGTGTAACAGGGGATAGAAACACTGAAGCTTTCTTT. It translates to CASSVTGDRNTEAFF.

V usage is TRBV29-1 and J usage is TRBJ1-2; D call uncertain. With 3 bases removed from V and 4 bases from J, the gap between germline ends came to 12 bases. The CDR3 is 13 amino acids. From germline, CDR1 is SQVTM and CDR2 ANQGSEA. The CDR3 region is CSVEPLAGYGYTF. As DNA, the CDR3 is TGCAGCGTTGAGCCGTTAGCTGGCTATGGCTACACCTTC.

The chain carries TRBV30 and TRBJ1-2; 10 bases agree with TRBD1. V was clipped by 0 bases and J by 6 bases; unmatched bases: 10. Germline V CDR1 and CDR2: GTSNPN, SVGIG (reference sequence). The CDR3 loop spans 16 amino acids. The CDR3 spells CAWSVHAGQGLNGYTF. In nucleotides, the CDR3 is TGTGCCTGGAGTGTACATGCGGGACAGGGGCTTAATGGCTACACCTTC.

The gene calls are TRBV15 and TRBJ1-5; D gene unclear. The CDR3 consists of 14 residues. Trimming took 0 bases from V and 4 from J, leaving 7 bases between them. Germline assignment: CDR1 LNHNV and CDR2 YYDKDF (reference sequence). The CDR3 sequence: CATSRETGNQPQHF. In DNA, the CDR3 is TGTGCCACCAGCAGAGAAACGGGTAATCAGCCCCAGCATTTT.

The chain uses TRBV18 and TRBJ2-5, with a tentative D call TRBD1 (6 bases). V lost 2 bases and J lost 5, with 15 bases in between. Germline V CDR1 and CDR2: KGHSH, LQKENI. The CDR3 sequence is 15 residues long. The CDR3 nucleotides are TGTGCCAGCTCACCAGAGGGGGTGTTCACGGAGACCCAGTACTTC. Protein product: CASSPEGVFTETQYF.

V gene TRBV18 combines with J gene TRBJ2-5; D may be TRBD1 (6 bases). V lost 2 bases and J 5 bases, leaving 18 bases between the germline ends. CDR3 length: 16 amino acids. Germline assignment: CDR1 KGHSH and CDR2 LQKENI. This CDR3 reads CASSPSPVERGETQYF. The CDR3 coding sequence is TGTGCCAGCTCACCATCGCCCGTTGAGAGGGGGGAGACCCAGTACTTC.

This clone appeared once. J is TRBJ2-3 and V is TRBV7-2, with TRBD2 matching 12 bases. J was trimmed by 4 bases and V by 1 base; bases with no gene match: 3. The CDR3 spans 16 residues. The germline V gene has CDR1 SGHTA and CDR2 FQGNSA. CDR3 coding DNA: TGTGCCAGCAGCTTAGGGAGACTAGCGGGGGCAGATACGCAGTATTTT. This codes for CASSLGRLAGADTQYF. Variable domain in full (rest from reference TRBV7-2 and TRBJ2-3): GAGVSQSPSNKVTEKGKDVELRCDPISGHTALYWYRQSLGQGLEFLIYFQGNSAPDKSGLPSDRFSAERTGGSVSTLTIQRTQQEDSAVYLCASSLGRLAGADTQYFGPGTRLTVL.

The chain uses TRBV25-1 and TRBJ2-3; 7 nucleotides agree with TRBD1. V was pared by 6 bases and J by 0 bases, with 9 bases of the junction left unmatched. The CDR3 is made up of 16 amino acids. Germline loops: CDR1 MGHDK, CDR2 SYGVNS. CDR3 region: CASRHRGVGSTDTQYF. In nucleotides, the CDR3 is TGTGCCAGCAGGCACAGGGGAGTAGGGAGCACAGATACGCAGTATTTT.

This clone was observed once. DNA for the CDR3: TGCGCCAGCATACCCGGGGACAGGGGGCCGGATACGCAGTATTTT. Translating it yields CASIPGDRGPDTQYF. The J gene is TRBJ2-3, the V gene TRBV23-1; 12 bases map to TRBD1. TRBV23-1 is designated an ORF whose function remains uncertain. The CDR3 sequence is 15 residues long. J was trimmed by 6 bases and V by 7 bases; bases with no gene match: 8.

V gene TRBV5-1 combines with J gene TRBJ2-7; 9 bases align to TRBD1. The CDR3 is 16 residues long. Trimming took 0 bases from V and 3 from J; bases not matched to a gene: 7. Germline V CDR1 and CDR2: SGHRS, YFSETQ. Here the CDR3 DNA reads TGCGCCAGCAGCTTGGCTTTGCCGGGACAGGGCTACGAGCAGTACTTC. Translation gives CASSLALPGQGYEQYF.

V is TRBV10-1 and J is TRBJ2-5, with 9 bases identical to TRBD2. V was clipped by 0 bases and J by 5 bases; unmatched bases: 7. Germline V lookup: CDR1 WNHNN, CDR2 SYGVQD (reference sequence). CDR3 length: 16 amino acids. This CDR3 is CASSESAGGPYETQYF. CDR3 in DNA: TGCGCCAGCAGTGAGTCGGCGGGGGGGCCCTATGAGACCCAGTACTTC.

The J gene is TRBJ2-7, the V gene TRBV14, with 8 bases aligning to TRBD2. Germline values: CDR1 SGHDN, CDR2 FVKESK. Trimming removed 4 bases from V and 0 bases from J; junction bases left unmatched: 5. The CDR3 runs to 15 residues. The CDR3 coding sequence is TGTGCCAGCAGCCGAGTAGCGGGAAGCTCCTACGAGCAGTACTTC. It yields the protein CASSRVAGSSYEQYF. Full variable domain (remainder filled in from reference TRBV14 and TRBJ2-7): EAGVTQFPSHSVIEKGQTVTLRCDPISGHDNLYWYRRVMGKEIKFLLHFVKESKQDESGMPNNRFLAERTGGTYSTLKVQPAELEDSGVYFCASSRVAGSSYEQYFGPGTRLTVT.

This clone was seen only once. The chain is built from TRBV21-1 and TRBJ1-2; the D call in the table, TRBD1, was not verified against the DNA. TRBV21-1 corresponds to a pseudogene. The CDR3 covers 14 residues. The CDR3 reads CASRPQGDLNGYTF. CDR3 DNA sequence: TGTGCCAGCCGCCCACAGGGGGATCTGAATGGCTACACCTTC.

CDR3 sequence: CASSLQGTSEAFF. The DNA for the CDR3 is TGCGCCAGCAGCTTGCAGGGGACATCCGAAGCTTTCTTT. This chain joins TRBV5-1 and TRBJ1-1; the D gene is possibly TRBD1 (6 bases). V lost 1 base, J lost 8 bases, and 12 bases lay in between. The CDR3 loop spans 13 amino acids. CDR1 is SGHRS, CDR2 YFSETQ, per germline.

The chain uses TRBV5-1 and TRBJ1-1, with 8 bases fitting TRBD1. The trim removed 6 bases at V and 5 bases at J, leaving 9 bases unmatched. This CDR3 contains 14 residues. The V gene's germline CDR1 is SGHRS and CDR2 YFSETQ. The CDR3 here is CASTGQGAGTEAFF. CDR3 nucleotide sequence: TGCGCCAGCACCGGACAGGGCGCGGGAACTGAAGCTTTCTTT.

The genes are TRBV28 and TRBJ1-2; D remains ambiguous. There are 11 residues in the CDR3. The ends were cut back, 2 bases at V and 7 bases at J, with 5 bases in the middle. Looked up from germline, CDR1 is MDHEN and CDR2 is SYDVKM. The CDR3 nucleotides read TGTGCCAGCAGTTTAAGCGTTGGCTACACCTTC. Translating it yields CASSLSVGYTF.

The genes are TRBV6-1 and TRBJ2-1, with D perhaps matching TRBD2 (6 bases). This CDR3 is built from 15 residues. CDR1 and CDR2 from the germline V gene are MNHNS and SASEGT. V was trimmed by 7 bases and J by 5 bases, leaving 18 bases between them. The CDR3: CASTPRGGVNNEQFF. The CDR3 nucleotides read TGTGCCAGCACCCCCCGGGGCGGGGTCAACAATGAGCAGTTCTTC.

The gene calls are TRBV18 and TRBJ2-1; TRBD1 matches at 10 bases. CDR1 is KGHSH, CDR2 LQKENI, per germline. The CDR3 covers 16 residues. V was pared by 3 bases and J by 9 bases, with 11 bases of the junction left unmatched. The CDR3 DNA is TGTGCCAGCTCACCTCCGACAGGGGGCTTCCACGGTGAGCAGTTCTTC. This codes for CASSPPTGGFHGEQFF.

The chain recombines TRBV5-4 with TRBJ1-2; 8 bases are shared with TRBD1. In germline, CDR1 is SGHNT, CDR2 YYREEE (reference sequence). This CDR3 region has 15 residues. V was clipped by 4 bases and J by 8 bases; unmatched bases: 13. The CDR3 nucleotides read TGTGCCAGCAGCCAACCACCGGACAGGGCGGAGGGCTACACCTTC. Translating gives CASSQPPDRAEGYTF.

V usage is TRBV7-2 and J usage is TRBJ2-1; a weak D match, TRBD2 (6 bases). V gave up 5 bases and J gave up 5 bases, with 19 bases separating them. CDR3 size: 16 residues. Germline lookup yields CDR1 SGHTA and CDR2 FQGNSA. For the CDR3, the DNA is TGTGCCAGCAGCCCGCGACCTAGCGATCGACACAATGAGCAGTTCTTC. As protein: CASSPRPSDRHNEQFF. Filled out from reference TRBV7-2 and TRBJ2-1, the complete variable domain reads GAGVSQSPSNKVTEKGKDVELRCDPISGHTALYWYRQSLGQGLEFLIYFQGNSAPDKSGLPSDRFSAERTGGSVSTLTIQRTQQEDSAVYLCASSPRPSDRHNEQFFGPGTRLTVL.

In regard to this clone: This CDR3 is also generated by other DNA sequences in the sample. The chain combines TRBV19 with TRBJ1-2, with 7 positions matching TRBD1. J lost 0 bases, V lost 3 bases, and 1 base had no gene match. The CDR3 runs to 14 residues. The germline gives CDR1 LNHDA, CDR2 SQIVND (reference sequence). The CDR3: CASSIGTANYGYTF. The CDR3 region has the DNA TGTGCCAGTAGTATCGGGACAGCTAACTATGGCTACACCTTC.

The rearrangement links TRBV2 to TRBJ2-7; 8 nucleotides agree with TRBD2. The CDR3 totals 15 residues. Looked up from germline, CDR1 is SNHLY and CDR2 is FYNNEI. V was pared by 4 bases and J by 1 base, with 6 bases of the junction left unmatched. CDR3 bases: TGTGCCAGCAGTGCGCTAGCGGGCGGTTCCTACGAGCAGTACTTC. Translation gives CASSALAGGSYEQYF.

J is TRBJ2-7 and V is TRBV5-6, with TRBD1 as a possible D gene (6 bases). The CDR3 runs 14 residues. Germline V CDR1 and CDR2: SGHDT, YYEEEE. The V end was cut by 2 bases, the J end by 1 base, with 10 bases between. The CDR3 loop is CASSFITGSYEQYF. In DNA, the CDR3 is TGTGCCAGCAGCTTTATTACAGGGTCCTACGAGCAGTACTTC.

Only a few counts were recorded for this clone. The chain carries TRBV11-2 and TRBJ1-5; perhaps TRBD1 as D (5 bases). V was cut by 4 bases and J by 1 base, with 11 bases left in between. The CDR3 is 15 amino acids. Germline assignment: CDR1 SGHAT and CDR2 FQNNGV. The CDR3 region is CASSYSGSSNQPQHF. The DNA for the CDR3 is TGTGCCAGCAGCTATTCAGGGTCAAGCAATCAGCCCCAGCATTTT.

This chain connects TRBV27 to TRBJ2-3, with 10 bases aligning to TRBD1. The CDR3 consists of 17 residues. V dropped 5 bases and J dropped 3; count of bases not matched to a gene: 11. Germline CDR1 and CDR2: MNHEY and SMNVEV (reference sequence). The CDR3 loop is CASSLTKTGGATDTQYF. CDR3 sequence (DNA): TGTGCCAGCAGTCTCACCAAGACAGGGGGCGCGACAGATACGCAGTATTTT.